These 8 T cell receptor beta chains originate from one sample sequenced in a study of shared clonotypes between healthy human individuals. Profiled with immunoSEQ multiplex PCR; TCRdb holds only in-frame clones, not every one. The sample records approximately 2,000,000 clones, approximately 92% being singletons. CD45RO-negative, CCR7-selected cells formed the naive CD8 fraction, which excluded terminally differentiated effector memory CD45RA+ cells. The specimen sequenced was naive CD8+ T cells from PBMCs. The receptors stem from a man younger than 30 in good health. Some clones in this sample may be carry-over from other donors' samples.

The chain carries TRBV19 and TRBJ2-7; D ambiguous. CDR1 is LNHDA and CDR2 is SQIVND in the germline V gene (reference sequence). Trimming took 3 bases from V and 5 from J, leaving 11 bases between them. The CDR3 loop spans 13 amino acids. CDR3 protein: CASSIDTTHEQYF. For the CDR3, the DNA is TGTGCCAGTAGTATCGACACTACCCACGAGCAGTACTTC.

The chain is built from TRBV2 and TRBJ2-7; TRBD2 might be the D (5 bases). Germline V gene sequence: CDR1 SNHLY, CDR2 FYNNEI. The V gene lost 5 bases and the J gene lost 6 bases, with 11 bases spanning the gap. This CDR3 is built from 12 residues. The CDR3 is CASSLANPEQYF. The CDR3 DNA follows: TGTGCCAGCAGTCTAGCAAACCCCGAGCAGTACTTC.

This clone was counted a single time. The V call is TRBV19, the J call TRBJ2-1, with D perhaps matching TRBD2 (6 bases). With 4 bases removed from V and 0 bases from J, the gap between germline ends came to 13 bases. Germline lookup yields CDR1 LNHDA and CDR2 SQIVND (reference sequence). The CDR3 spans 16 residues. The CDR3 coding sequence is TGTGCCAGTAGTACTAAGCGGGCCAGCTCCTACAATGAGCAGTTCTTC. It yields the protein CASSTKRASSYNEQFF.

CDR3 bases: TGTGCCACCAGCACCGGATGGGCTAGCGGGAGGGCCAGTGAGCAGTTCTTC. Its translation: CATSTGWASGRASEQFF. The rearrangement joins TRBV15 to TRBJ2-1; 12 bases fit TRBD2. The CDR3 runs 17 residues. The V and J ends lost 4 bases and 9 bases, in that order; junction bases with no gene match: 13. The germline CDR1 and CDR2 sequences are LNHNV and YYDKDF (reference sequence). The full variable domain, rest sourced from reference TRBV15 and TRBJ2-1, is DAMVIQNPRYQVTQFGKPVTLSCSQTLNHNVMYWYQQKSSQAPKLLFHYYDKDFNNEADTPDNFQSRRPNTSFCFLDIRSPGLGDTAMYLCATSTGWASGRASEQFFGPGTRLTVL.

J is TRBJ2-2 and V is TRBV5-4, with D unclear. Germline V gives CDR1 SGHNT, CDR2 YYREEE (reference sequence). The CDR3 extends over 11 amino acids. V was clipped by 4 bases and J by 7 bases, with 5 bases between them. This CDR3 is CASSPGGELFF. CDR3 nucleotides: TGTGCCAGCAGCCCGGGCGGGGAGCTGTTTTTT.

The chain is built from TRBV6-1 and TRBJ2-7; D may be TRBD1 (6 bases). Trimming left V 2 bases short and J 9 bases short, with 17 bases between. CDR1 is MNHNS, CDR2 SASEGT, per germline. This CDR3 has 14 amino acids. CDR3: CASSEWGAGAMQYF. The CDR3 DNA reads as TGTGCCAGCAGTGAATGGGGTGCAGGGGCCATGCAGTACTTC.

The V call is TRBV11-2, the J call TRBJ2-1; 8 positions match TRBD2. The CDR3 is 16 residues long. Germline V lookup: CDR1 SGHAT, CDR2 FQNNGV. With 4 bases clipped from V and 0 bases from J, the junction kept 5 bases outside the gene matches. CDR3 residues: CASSSKSGSSYNEQFF. The CDR3 DNA reads TGTGCCAGCAGCTCGAAAAGCGGGAGCTCCTACAATGAGCAGTTCTTC. Using reference TRBV11-2 and TRBJ2-1 for the parts outside the CDR3, the full variable domain is EAGVAQSPRYKIIEKRQSVAFWCNPISGHATLYWYQQILGQGPKLLIQFQNNGVVDDSQLPKDRFSAERLKGVDSTLKIQPAKLEDSAVYLCASSSKSGSSYNEQFFGPGTRLTVL.

This clone was counted once. The chain carries TRBV19 and TRBJ1-2; D possibly corresponds to TRBD1 (6 bases). The CDR3 spans 14 residues. Germline loops: CDR1 LNHDA, CDR2 SQIVND (reference sequence). V lost 7 bases to trimming and J lost 7 bases, with 19 bases between them. The CDR3, as DNA: TGTGCCAGTACCATAGGGGGACTCTACTCTGGCTACACCTTC. It encodes CASTIGGLYSGYTF.